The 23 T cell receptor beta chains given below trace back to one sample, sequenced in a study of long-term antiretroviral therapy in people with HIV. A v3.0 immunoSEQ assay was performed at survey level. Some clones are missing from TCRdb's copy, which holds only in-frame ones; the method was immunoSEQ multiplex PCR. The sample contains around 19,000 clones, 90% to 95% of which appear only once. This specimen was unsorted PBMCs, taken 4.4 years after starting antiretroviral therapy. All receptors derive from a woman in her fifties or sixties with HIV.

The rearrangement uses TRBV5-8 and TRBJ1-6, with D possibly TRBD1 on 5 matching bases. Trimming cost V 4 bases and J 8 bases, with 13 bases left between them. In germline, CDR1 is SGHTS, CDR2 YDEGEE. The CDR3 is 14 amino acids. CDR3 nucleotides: TGTGCCAGCAGCCGGGACCCTGGCGATTCACCCCTCCACTTT. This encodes CASSRDPGDSPLHF.

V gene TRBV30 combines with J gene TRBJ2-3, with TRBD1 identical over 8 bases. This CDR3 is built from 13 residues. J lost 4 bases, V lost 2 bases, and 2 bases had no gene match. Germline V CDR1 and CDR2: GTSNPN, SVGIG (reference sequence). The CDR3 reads CAWSRQGPDTQYF. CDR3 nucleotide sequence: TGTGCCTGGAGTAGACAGGGGCCAGATACGCAGTATTTT.

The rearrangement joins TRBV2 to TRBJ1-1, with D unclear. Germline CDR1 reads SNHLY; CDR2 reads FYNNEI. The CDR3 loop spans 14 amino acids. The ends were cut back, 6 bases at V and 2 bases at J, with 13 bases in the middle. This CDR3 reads CASRRDILNTEAFF. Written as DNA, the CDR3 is TGTGCCAGCAGGAGAGACATCTTAAACACTGAAGCTTTCTTT.

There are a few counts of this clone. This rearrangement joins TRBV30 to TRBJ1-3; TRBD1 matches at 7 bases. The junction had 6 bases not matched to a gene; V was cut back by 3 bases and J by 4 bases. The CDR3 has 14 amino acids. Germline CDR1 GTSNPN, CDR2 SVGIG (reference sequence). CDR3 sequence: CAWREQGWGNTIYF. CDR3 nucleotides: TGTGCCTGGAGGGAACAGGGGTGGGGAAACACCATATATTTT. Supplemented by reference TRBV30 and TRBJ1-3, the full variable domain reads SQTIHQWPATLVQPVGSPLSLECTVEGTSNPNLYWYRQAAGRGLQLLFYSVGIGQISSEVPQNLSASRPQDRQFILSSKKLLLSDSGFYLCAWREQGWGNTIYFGEGSWLTVV.

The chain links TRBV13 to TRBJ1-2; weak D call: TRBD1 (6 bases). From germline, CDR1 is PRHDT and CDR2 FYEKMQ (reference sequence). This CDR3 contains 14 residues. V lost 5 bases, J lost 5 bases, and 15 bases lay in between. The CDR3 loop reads CASSTRQGGYGYTF. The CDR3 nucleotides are TGTGCCAGCAGCACCCGACAAGGGGGGTATGGCTACACCTTC.

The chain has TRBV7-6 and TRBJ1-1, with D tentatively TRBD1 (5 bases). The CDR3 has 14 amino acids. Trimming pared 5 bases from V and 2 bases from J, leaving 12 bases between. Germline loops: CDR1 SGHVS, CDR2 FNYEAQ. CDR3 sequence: CASSVGTDNTEAFF. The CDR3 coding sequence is TGTGCCAGCAGCGTTGGGACCGACAACACTGAAGCTTTCTTT.

The CDR3 DNA reads as TGTGCCAGCAGCTTCGGCAGCTATGGCTACACCTTC. Its translation: CASSFGSYGYTF. The V call is TRBV5-6, the J call TRBJ1-2; unclear D gene. Germline CDR1 reads SGHDT; CDR2 reads YYEEEE. V was trimmed by 2 bases and J by 4 bases, leaving 6 bases between them. This CDR3 spans 12 amino acids.

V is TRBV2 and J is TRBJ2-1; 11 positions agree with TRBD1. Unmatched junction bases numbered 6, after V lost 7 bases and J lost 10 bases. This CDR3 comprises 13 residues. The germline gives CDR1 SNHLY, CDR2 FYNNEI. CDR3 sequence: CASMGQGVGEQFF. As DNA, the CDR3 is TGTGCCAGCATGGGACAGGGGGTGGGGGAGCAGTTCTTC.

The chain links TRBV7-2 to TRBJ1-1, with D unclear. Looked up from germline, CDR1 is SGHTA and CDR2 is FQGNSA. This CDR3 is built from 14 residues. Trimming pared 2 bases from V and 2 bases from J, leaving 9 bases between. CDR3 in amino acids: CASSLMDPNTEAFF. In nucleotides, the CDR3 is TGTGCCAGCAGCTTAATGGACCCAAACACTGAAGCTTTCTTT.

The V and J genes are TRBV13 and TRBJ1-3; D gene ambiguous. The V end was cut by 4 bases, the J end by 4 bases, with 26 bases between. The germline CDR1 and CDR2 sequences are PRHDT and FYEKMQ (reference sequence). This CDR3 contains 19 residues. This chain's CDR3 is CASSSPFRHLGTQGNTIYF. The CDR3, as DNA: TGTGCCAGCAGCTCCCCATTTAGGCATCTTGGTACTCAAGGAAACACCATATATTTT.

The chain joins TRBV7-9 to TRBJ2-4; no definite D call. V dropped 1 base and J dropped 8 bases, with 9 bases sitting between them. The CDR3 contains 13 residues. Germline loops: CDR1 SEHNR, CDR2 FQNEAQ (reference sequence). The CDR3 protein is CASSLGLGDIQYF. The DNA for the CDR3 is TGTGCCAGCAGCTTAGGCCTTGGTGACATTCAGTACTTC.

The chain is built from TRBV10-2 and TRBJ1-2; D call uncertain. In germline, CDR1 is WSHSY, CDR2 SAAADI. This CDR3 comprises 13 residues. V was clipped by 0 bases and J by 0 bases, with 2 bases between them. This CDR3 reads CASSESPNYGYTF. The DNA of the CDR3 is TGCGCCAGCAGTGAGTCTCCTAACTATGGCTACACCTTC.

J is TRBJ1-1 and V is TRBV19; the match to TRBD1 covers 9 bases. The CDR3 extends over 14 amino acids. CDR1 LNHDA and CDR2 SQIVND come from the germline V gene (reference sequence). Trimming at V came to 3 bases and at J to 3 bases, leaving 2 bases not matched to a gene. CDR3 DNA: TGTGCCAGTAGTATGACAGGGGGAGACACTGAAGCTTTCTTT. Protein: CASSMTGGDTEAFF.

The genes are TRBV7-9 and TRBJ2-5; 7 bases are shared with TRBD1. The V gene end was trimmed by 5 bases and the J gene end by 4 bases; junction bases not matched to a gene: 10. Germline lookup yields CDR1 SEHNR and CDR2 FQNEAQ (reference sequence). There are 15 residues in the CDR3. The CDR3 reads CASSHDRVSGETQYF. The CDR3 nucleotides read TGTGCCAGCAGCCATGACAGGGTATCCGGAGAGACCCAGTACTTC.

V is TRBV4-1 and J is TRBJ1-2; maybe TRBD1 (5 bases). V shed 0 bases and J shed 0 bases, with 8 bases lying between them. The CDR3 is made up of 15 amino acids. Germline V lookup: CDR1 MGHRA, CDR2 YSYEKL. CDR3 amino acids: CASSQEARANYGYTF. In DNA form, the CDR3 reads TGCGCCAGCAGCCAAGAGGCCAGGGCTAACTATGGCTACACCTTC.

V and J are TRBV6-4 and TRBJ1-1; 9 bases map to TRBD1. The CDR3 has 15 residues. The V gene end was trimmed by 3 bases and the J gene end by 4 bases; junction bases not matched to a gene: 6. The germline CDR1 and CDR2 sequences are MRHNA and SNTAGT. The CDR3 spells CASSETGGSGTEAFF. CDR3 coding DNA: TGTGCCAGCAGTGAAACAGGGGGCTCGGGCACTGAAGCTTTCTTT.

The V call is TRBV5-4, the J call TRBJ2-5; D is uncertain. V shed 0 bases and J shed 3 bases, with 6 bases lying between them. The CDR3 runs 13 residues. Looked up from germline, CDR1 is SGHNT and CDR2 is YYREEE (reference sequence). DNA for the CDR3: TGTGCCAGCAGCTTGGAGTTTGAAGAGACCCAGTACTTC. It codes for CASSLEFEETQYF.

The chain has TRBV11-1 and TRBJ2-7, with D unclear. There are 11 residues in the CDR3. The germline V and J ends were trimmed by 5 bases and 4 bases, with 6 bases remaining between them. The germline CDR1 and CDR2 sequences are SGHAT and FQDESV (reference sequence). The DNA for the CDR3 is TGTGCCAGCAGCCCTAATTACGAGCAGTACTTC. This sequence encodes CASSPNYEQYF.

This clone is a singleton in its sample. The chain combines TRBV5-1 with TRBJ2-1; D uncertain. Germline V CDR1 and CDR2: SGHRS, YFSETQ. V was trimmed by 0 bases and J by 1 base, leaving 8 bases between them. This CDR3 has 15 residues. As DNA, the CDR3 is TGCGCCAGCAGCTTGGCCTTGGCTTCCTACAATGAGCAGTTCTTC. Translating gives CASSLALASYNEQFF. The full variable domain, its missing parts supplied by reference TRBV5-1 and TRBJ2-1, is KAGVTQTPRYLIKTRGQQVTLSCSPISGHRSVSWYQQTPGQGLQFLFEYFSETQRNKGNFPGRFSGRQFSNSRSEMNVSTLELGDSALYLCASSLALASYNEQFFGPGTRLTVL.

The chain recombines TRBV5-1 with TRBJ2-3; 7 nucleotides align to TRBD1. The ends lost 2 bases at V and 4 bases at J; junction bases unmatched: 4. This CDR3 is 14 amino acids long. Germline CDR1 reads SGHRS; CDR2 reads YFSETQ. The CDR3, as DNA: TGCGCCAGCAGCTTCTTGACAGGGTCAGATACGCAGTATTTT. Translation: CASSFLTGSDTQYF.

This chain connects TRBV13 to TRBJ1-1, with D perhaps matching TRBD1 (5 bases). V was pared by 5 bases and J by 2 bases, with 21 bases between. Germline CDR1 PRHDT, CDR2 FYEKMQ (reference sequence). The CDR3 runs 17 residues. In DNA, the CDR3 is TGTGCCAGCAGCGAACCGGGACGGCTGATACCAAACACTGAAGCTTTCTTT. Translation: CASSEPGRLIPNTEAFF.

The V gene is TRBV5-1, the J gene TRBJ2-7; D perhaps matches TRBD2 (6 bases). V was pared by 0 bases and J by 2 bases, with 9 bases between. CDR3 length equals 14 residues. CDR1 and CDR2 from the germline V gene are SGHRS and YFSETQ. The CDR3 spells CASSLGGEAYEQYF. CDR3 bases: TGCGCCAGCAGCTTGGGTGGGGAGGCCTACGAGCAGTACTTC.

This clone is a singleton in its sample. The CDR3 nucleotides read TGTGCCAGCACGTGGGAGAGGACTGAAGCTTTCTTT. The encoded protein is CASTWERTEAFF. The chain joins TRBV6-1 to TRBJ1-1; D not certain. This CDR3 comprises 12 residues. V lost 7 bases, J lost 5 bases, and 11 bases lay in between. Germline loops: CDR1 MNHNS, CDR2 SASEGT.